The 25 T cell receptor beta chains reported below all come from one sample, sequenced in a study of T-cell memory formation after mild COVID-19. A single record per CDR3 protein comes from TCRdb applying MiXCR to the 5' RACE reads. This sample carries 210,000 or so distinct CDR3 sequences, over 9.5% of them seen once, and the ten largest clones take approximately 3%. The sequenced sample was PBMCs or a T cell subset sorted from them (not recorded which). These receptors originate from a man between 18 and 29 years old who had mild COVID-19 (a few samples of this study predate the infection). Cell type and time point are not known.

The genes are TRBV15 and TRBJ1-5; D possibly corresponds to TRBD1 (5 bases). Germline loops: CDR1 LNHNV, CDR2 YYDKDF (reference sequence). The CDR3 loop spans 15 amino acids. V was pared by 1 base and J by 3 bases, with 10 bases between. CDR3 loop: CATSRGPGTNQPQHF. DNA for the CDR3: TGTGCCACCAGCAGAGGACCAGGGACCAATCAGCCCCAGCATTTT.

This clonotype was detected a few times. The V gene is TRBV5-5, the J gene TRBJ2-5, with 12 positions matching TRBD2. The CDR3 runs to 16 residues. Looked up from germline, CDR1 is SGHKS and CDR2 is YYEKEE (reference sequence). V shed 1 base, J shed 2 bases, and the junction held 3 bases outside the gene matches. CDR3 amino acids: CASSLQGLAGQETQYF. Written as DNA, the CDR3 is TGTGCCAGCAGCTTGCAAGGACTAGCGGGGCAAGAGACCCAGTACTTC.

This chain joins TRBV7-2 and TRBJ1-1, with 9 bases fitting TRBD1. The V gene end was trimmed by 5 bases and the J gene end by 4 bases; junction bases not matched to a gene: 11. The CDR3 consists of 16 residues. The germline gives CDR1 SGHTA, CDR2 FQGNSA. The CDR3 DNA follows: TGTGCCAGCAGCCCCGGACAGGGGAGGGCACTCACTGAAGCTTTCTTT. Amino acids: CASSPGQGRALTEAFF.

A few counts support this clonotype. This chain uses TRBV12-5 with TRBJ2-7; weak D call: TRBD2 (6 bases). Germline V gene lookup returns CDR1 LGHNT and CDR2 FRNRAP. The CDR3 consists of 14 residues. The V end was cut by 6 bases, the J end by 0 bases, with 12 bases between. CDR3 DNA: TGTGCTAGTGGCCGGTCCGGGAGCTCCTACGAGCAGTACGTC. Translating it yields CASGRSGSSYEQYV.

This clonotype was recorded a few times. This chain uses TRBV19 with TRBJ1-2; 10 positions match TRBD1. This CDR3 has 16 amino acids. The V gene's germline CDR1 is LNHDA and CDR2 SQIVND (reference sequence). V gave up 0 bases and J gave up 7 bases; unmatched junction bases: 8. CDR3: CASSIDRGQGRSGYTF. CDR3 DNA: TGTGCCAGTAGTATAGATCGGGGACAGGGGCGGAGTGGCTACACCTTC.

The rearrangement uses TRBV18 and TRBJ2-1; D might be TRBD1 (5 bases). Trimming took 3 bases from V and 5 from J, leaving 11 bases between them. Germline V lookup: CDR1 KGHSH, CDR2 LQKENI. The CDR3 contains 14 residues. For the CDR3, the DNA is TGTGCCAGCTCACCCCAGGGAAGCCACAATGAGCAGTTCTTC. It codes for CASSPQGSHNEQFF.

This clonotype was seen repeatedly, ten times or more. The chain is built from TRBV7-2 and TRBJ2-7, with TRBD1 matching over 9 bases. The CDR3 is made up of 14 amino acids. CDR1 is SGHTA and CDR2 is FQGNSA in the germline V gene. With V trimmed by 2 bases and J by 3 bases, 2 bases remained unmatched. The CDR3 protein is CASSLQGQGYEQYV. CDR3 in DNA: TGTGCCAGCAGCTTACAGGGACAGGGCTACGAGCAGTACGTC.

This clonotype was recorded a few times. The rearrangement uses TRBV7-2 and TRBJ1-1, with D unresolved. The V and J ends lost 2 bases and 2 bases respectively, with 9 bases between them. Germline loops: CDR1 SGHTA, CDR2 FQGNSA. The CDR3 length is 14 residues. In DNA form, the CDR3 reads TGTGCCAGCAGCTTACACAGCACCAACACTGAAGCTTTCTTT. Protein: CASSLHSTNTEAFF.

The chain combines TRBV6-2 or TRBV6-3 with TRBJ2-7, with D possibly matching TRBD2 (5 bases). V lost 6 bases, J lost 2 bases, and 20 bases lay in between. The CDR3 runs to 16 residues. Germline V gene lookup returns CDR1 MNHEY and CDR2 SVGEGT. The CDR3 nucleotides read TGTGCCAGCAGCTACCCCCGAGGGCGAATACCCTACGAGCAGTACGTC. It is translated as CASSYPRGRIPYEQYV.

J is TRBJ2-5 and V is TRBV4-1; TRBD2 aligns across 13 bases. CDR3 length equals 18 residues. The trim removed 6 bases at V and 3 bases at J, leaving 13 bases unmatched. CDR1 and CDR2 from the germline V gene are MGHRA and YSYEKL. CDR3 loop: CASRQRGGLAGTEETQYF. DNA of the CDR3: TGCGCCAGCAGACAAAGGGGGGGACTAGCGGGGACTGAAGAGACCCAGTACTTC.

There are many counts of this clonotype. The chain couples TRBV4-3 to TRBJ2-5; D not certain. V dropped 1 base and J dropped 2 bases, with 11 bases sitting between them. The CDR3 contains 15 residues. Germline CDR1 LGHNA, CDR2 YSLEER. The CDR3: CASSQVGWQQETQYF. DNA of the CDR3: TGCGCCAGCAGCCAAGTCGGTTGGCAGCAAGAGACCCAGTACTTC.

This clonotype was observed a handful of times. The genes are TRBV5-1 and TRBJ1-2; possibly TRBD1 for D (6 bases). Trimming took 0 bases from V and 1 from J, leaving 10 bases between them. Germline assignment: CDR1 SGHRS and CDR2 YFSETQ. There are 15 residues in the CDR3. CDR3 sequence reads: CASSLAGGSNYGYTF. The DNA of the CDR3 is TGCGCCAGCAGCTTGGCCGGGGGCAGTAACTATGGCTACACCTTC.

This clonotype was counted between two and nine times. CDR3 nucleotides: TGTGCCAGCAGACCGGTCGGGGCCAACGTCCTGACTTTC. Translation gives CASRPVGANVLTF. The chain recombines TRBV7-2 with TRBJ2-6; no clear D gene. Germline CDR1 SGHTA, CDR2 FQGNSA. CDR3 length: 13 residues. V gave up 6 bases and J gave up 4 bases, with 7 bases separating them.

This chain connects TRBV20-1 to TRBJ1-2, with a tentative D call TRBD1 (5 bases). Germline V gene lookup returns CDR1 DFQATT and CDR2 SNEGSKA (reference sequence). The V and J ends lost 0 bases and 4 bases respectively, with 9 bases between them. CDR3 length: 13 residues. This CDR3 is CSAREGVGYGYTF. CDR3 nucleotides: TGCAGTGCTAGAGAAGGGGTAGGCTATGGCTACACCTTC.

This clonotype appeared a few times. The chain recombines TRBV6-5 with TRBJ2-5, with TRBD2 matching over 7 bases. Germline CDR1 and CDR2: MNHEY and SVGAGI. J lost 6 bases, V lost 5 bases, and 6 bases had no gene match. The CDR3 totals 13 residues. Here the CDR3 reads CASSRGDSKTQYF. DNA for the CDR3: TGTGCCAGCAGTCGGGGGGACTCGAAGACCCAGTACTTC.

A few counts support this clonotype. This chain joins TRBV3-1 and TRBJ2-3, with a weak D call TRBD2 (6 bases). The CDR3 extends over 15 amino acids. The V gene's germline CDR1 is LGHDT and CDR2 YNNKEL (reference sequence). The germline V and J ends were trimmed by 3 bases and 5 bases, with 15 bases remaining between them. CDR3 residues: CASSHGGVREDTQYF. The CDR3 nucleotides read TGTGCCAGCAGCCACGGAGGGGTACGTGAAGATACGCAGTATTTT.

This clonotype came up once. This rearrangement joins TRBV3-1 to TRBJ2-1, with D unresolved. The ends were cut back, 6 bases at V and 3 bases at J, with 6 bases in the middle. Germline-derived CDR1 and CDR2 are LGHDT and YNNKEL (reference sequence). The length of the CDR3 is 12 residues. Here the CDR3 reads CASRADYNEQFF. The CDR3 DNA is TGTGCCAGCAGGGCGGACTACAATGAGCAGTTCTTC.

There are a few counts of this clonotype. The chain has TRBV4-3 and TRBJ2-7; D might be TRBD1 (6 bases). The V gene lost 1 base and the J gene lost 3 bases, with 19 bases spanning the gap. The CDR3 is 17 amino acids. Germline V lookup: CDR1 LGHNA, CDR2 YSLEER. The CDR3 nucleotides read TGCGCCAGCAGCCAAGGAGGTGAATGGACAGACTACTACGAGCAGTACGTC. Amino acids: CASSQGGEWTDYYEQYV.

V usage is TRBV5-5 and J usage is TRBJ1-1; weak D call: TRBD1 (5 bases). V was trimmed by 2 bases and J by 3 bases, leaving 14 bases between them. The CDR3 is made up of 15 amino acids. Germline V gene data show CDR1 as SGHKS and CDR2 as YYEKEE (reference sequence). The DNA of the CDR3 is TGTGCCAGCAGCTTTTACGTTTGGGGGGACACTGAAGCTTTCTTT. The encoded protein is CASSFYVWGDTEAFF.

This clonotype was found a few times. This chain uses TRBV7-2 with TRBJ1-6, with 8 bases that match TRBD1. V shed 5 bases, J shed 9 bases, and the junction held 6 bases outside the gene matches. The CDR3 is 14 residues long. CDR1 is SGHTA and CDR2 is FQGNSA in the germline V gene. The CDR3 here is CASSQTGVSSPLHF. For the CDR3, the DNA is TGTGCCAGCAGCCAGACAGGGGTCAGTTCACCCCTCCACTTT.

The gene calls are TRBV7-2 and TRBJ2-3; D unresolved. Trimming took 4 bases from V and 4 from J, leaving 9 bases between them. The CDR3 runs to 13 residues. The germline CDR1 and CDR2 sequences are SGHTA and FQGNSA. This CDR3 is CASSSTLPDTQYF. CDR3 sequence (DNA): TGTGCCAGCAGCTCGACCCTGCCAGATACGCAGTATTTT.

This chain uses TRBV4-1 with TRBJ1-2; D possibly corresponds to TRBD1 (6 bases). Trimming took 7 bases from V and 4 from J, leaving 13 bases between them. This CDR3 region has 13 residues. The germline V gene has CDR1 MGHRA and CDR2 YSYEKL. CDR3 bases: TGCGCCAGCACGACCACAGGGACCTATGGCTACACCTTC. This encodes CASTTTGTYGYTF.

This clonotype came up a few times. The chain joins TRBV4-2 to TRBJ2-6; TRBD1 agrees at 7 bases. Germline V gene lookup returns CDR1 LGHNA and CDR2 YNFKEQ. The CDR3 sequence is 18 residues long. The V gene end was trimmed by 2 bases and the J gene end by 2 bases; junction bases not matched to a gene: 9. The chain's CDR3 is CASSQPTGWVAGANVLTF. CDR3 bases: TGTGCCAGCAGCCAACCGACAGGGTGGGTCGCTGGGGCCAACGTCCTGACTTTC.

This clonotype has a handful of counts. V usage is TRBV7-9 and J usage is TRBJ1-2; 7 bases fit TRBD1. V was pared by 5 bases and J by 8 bases, with 8 bases of the junction left unmatched. CDR1 and CDR2 (germline): SEHNR, FQNEAQ (reference sequence). The CDR3 covers 13 residues. The CDR3 coding sequence is TGTGCCAGCAGCCGGGACAGAGGCGTCGGCTACACCTTC. Its translation is CASSRDRGVGYTF.

This clonotype came up many times. This sequence joins TRBV7-2 and TRBJ1-2; D perhaps matches TRBD1 (5 bases). V was cut by 1 base and J by 6 bases, with 12 bases left in between. The CDR3 contains 14 residues. Germline V gene data show CDR1 as SGHTA and CDR2 as FQGNSA. CDR3 coding DNA: TGTGCCAGCAGCTTAGTAACAGGATTGCATGGCTACACCTTC. Translation: CASSLVTGLHGYTF. Drawing the rest from reference TRBV7-2 and TRBJ1-2, the complete variable domain is GAGVSQSPSNKVTEKGKDVELRCDPISGHTALYWYRQSLGQGLEFLIYFQGNSAPDKSGLPSDRFSAERTGGSVSTLTIQRTQQEDSAVYLCASSLVTGLHGYTFGSGTRLTVV.